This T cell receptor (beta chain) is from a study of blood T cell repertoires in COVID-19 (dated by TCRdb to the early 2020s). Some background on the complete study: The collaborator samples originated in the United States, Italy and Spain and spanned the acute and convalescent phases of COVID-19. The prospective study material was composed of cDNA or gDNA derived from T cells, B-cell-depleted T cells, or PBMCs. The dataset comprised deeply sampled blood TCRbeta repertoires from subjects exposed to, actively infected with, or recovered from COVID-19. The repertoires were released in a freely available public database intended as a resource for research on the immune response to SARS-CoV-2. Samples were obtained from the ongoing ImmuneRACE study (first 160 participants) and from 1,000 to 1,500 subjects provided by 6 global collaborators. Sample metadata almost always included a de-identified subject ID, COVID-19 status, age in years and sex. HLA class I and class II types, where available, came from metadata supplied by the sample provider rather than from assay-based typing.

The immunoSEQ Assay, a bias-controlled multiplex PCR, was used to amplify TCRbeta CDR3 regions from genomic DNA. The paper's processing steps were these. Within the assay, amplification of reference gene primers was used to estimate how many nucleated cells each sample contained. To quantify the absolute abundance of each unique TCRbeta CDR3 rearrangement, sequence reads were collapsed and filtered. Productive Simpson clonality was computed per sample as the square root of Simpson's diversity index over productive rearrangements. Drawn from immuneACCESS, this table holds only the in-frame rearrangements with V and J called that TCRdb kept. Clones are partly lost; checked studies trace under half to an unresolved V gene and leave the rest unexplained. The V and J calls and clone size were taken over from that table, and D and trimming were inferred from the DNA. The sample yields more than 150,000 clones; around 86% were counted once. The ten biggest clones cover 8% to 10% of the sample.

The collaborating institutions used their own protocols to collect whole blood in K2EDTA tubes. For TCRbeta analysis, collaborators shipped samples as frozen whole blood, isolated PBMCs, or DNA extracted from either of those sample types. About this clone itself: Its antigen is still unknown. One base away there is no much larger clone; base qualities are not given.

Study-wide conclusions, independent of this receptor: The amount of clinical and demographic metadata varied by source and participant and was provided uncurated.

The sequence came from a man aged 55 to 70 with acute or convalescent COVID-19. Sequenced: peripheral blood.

The CDR3 in this case is CASSRTGQGDQPQHF. The DNA sequence follows: TGTGCCAGCAGCCGAACGGGACAGGGGGATCAGCCCCAGCATTTT. The rearranged chain carries TRBV4-2 and TRBJ1-5; TRBD1 fits 11 bases in the junction. The CDR3, cysteine through phenylalanine, is 15 amino acids long. CDR3 DNA is the only sequence kept; it has 45 bases, read in frame from the first base. Trimming takes 4 bases off V and 5 bases off J; junction bases not matched to a gene: 4. The germline V gene sets CDR1 to LGHNA and CDR2 to YNFKEQ.